What follows is one T cell receptor beta chain and its context. Its specific antigen is unknown. No base quality values were provided; no much bigger clone lies one nucleotide off. TCR CDR3 regions were amplified from genomic DNA by multiplex PCR using the deep immunoSEQ assay. Genomic DNA extracted from each cell subset was distributed evenly over all wells of several immunoSEQ 96-well plates, and each plate served as one replicate. For sorted subsets, about 200 ng genomic DNA, equal to about 30,000 T cell genomes, was loaded into each replicate PCR. Purified libraries were measured with a Qubit 3.0 fluorometer, size-checked on a Bioanalyzer 2100, and measured again with the KAPA Library Quantification kit. Each immunoSEQ 96-well plate was sequenced on its own single-read 150-cycle Illumina NextSeq 550 flow cell. The original pipeline was this. The immunoSEQ output contained only junctional sequences without quality scores, so filtering could not match that applied to full-length reads. To assign V/J genes and CDR3, sequences were annotated using PyIR, a Python wrapper for IgBLAST v1.9, with IMGT germline references. Any read was removed if the V/J assignment was weak (E-value above 1e-6), the CDR3 was missing, or the read contained stop codons, out-of-frame junctions, or ambiguous translated residues. A V3J clonotype was defined by an identical inferred V gene, J gene, and CDR3 amino acid sequence. Percentage overlap between repertoires was computed as shared unique clonotypes divided by the size of the smaller repertoire. Repertoire richness was assessed with RTK rarefaction, the Chao1 estimator, and Recon v2.1 estimates of unobserved clonotypes. Generation probabilities were computed with OLGA for all TCRbeta clonotypes obtained by the gDNA method from several donors. TCRdb mirrors the immuneACCESS table, restricted to in-frame sequences. Some clones are absent from its copies; in checked studies, under half trace to an unresolved V gene, and the reason for the others is unknown. The V and J calls and clone size come from that table; D and trimming were worked out from the DNA. This sample has roughly 600,000 clones in its table, and 95% to 98% of those were observed once. 0.3% of the sample rests with the top ten.

The sample originates from a study of shared clonotypes between healthy human individuals (dated by TCRdb to 2019 to 2021). Some background on the complete study: The cohort comprised two women and a few men aged 18 to 49 years. Different laboratories and diverse techniques were used to prepare libraries and sequence TCR repertoires, to increase sequencing depth and limit assay-specific biases. For each donor, CD4 naive and CD4 memory were each run on three plates, CD8 naive on two plates, and CD8 memory on one plate. The study deeply sequenced blood TCR repertoires of 5 or 6 healthy adults to estimate repertoire size and the extent of clonotype sharing between individuals. Between about 0.85 and 9.5 billion PBMCs per donor were obtained by leukapheresis. What the study reported, not specific to this receptor: Naive subsets generally had larger estimated clonotype richness than memory subsets. Compared with non-shared clonotypes, the clonotypes found in all four sorted-subset donors had higher generation probabilities. Because the study included only a small number of donors, the genetic and exposure-history diversity represented was limited. When several donors were compared, the shared fraction of clonotypes was 5% to 6.5% for naive CD4, about 4% for naive CD8, about 2.4% for memory CD4, and around 0.37% for memory CD8. Sampling was restricted to blood, and TCR repertoires in tissue are likely to differ from TCR repertoires in blood. Rarefaction of sorted-subset datasets indicated incomplete sequencing despite the large sequencing depth. Pairwise subsampling led to the expectation that sequencing depth would affect the degree of clonotype sharing among donors.

CD8 naive samples were obtained by positive selection for CCR7 among CD45RO-negative cells, yielding a CD45RA+CCR7+ population from which TemRA cells were excluded. The donors were healthy, HIV-negative adults who had no recently reported acute infections or vaccinations. Only Caucasian adults living in Nashville, Tennessee, USA were represented among the donors. Blood was collected by leukapheresis, and PBMCs were isolated by Ficoll-Histopaque density gradient centrifugation and then cryopreserved in liquid nitrogen vapor phase. Analytical flow cytometry was used to check the purity and quantity of each magnetically sorted T cell population. Genomic DNA was isolated from each sorted fraction and quantified by UV absorbance on a Nanodrop 2000c. Its CDR3 holds 13 amino acids, cysteine through phenylalanine. Of the read, only the CDR3 DNA is kept; its 39 bases are in frame from base 1. V was cut back by 8 bases and J by 5 bases, leaving a gap of 13 bases between them. The germline V gene encodes CDR1 MNHEY and CDR2 SMNVEV (reference sequence).

Here the chain combines TRBV27 and TRBJ2-1; matching of 7 bases hints at TRBD2 as the D gene. What was sequenced was naive CD8+ T cells sorted from blood. According to the study, the label for this sample's cell subset or site signals: CD45RA+CCR7+. This TCR came from a man aged 25 to 40 in good health. The encoded CDR3 is CASGRGANNEQFF. DNA sequence: TGTGCCAGCGGGAGGGGGGCCAACAATGAGCAGTTCTTC.